This TCR beta chain was sequenced for a study of shared clonotypes between healthy human individuals. The CDR3 consists of 18 residues. Germline V gene data show CDR1 as KGHSH and CDR2 as LQKENI. V was pared by 4 bases and J by 4 bases, with 20 bases between. Study findings and constraints: Generation probability values for non-shared clonotypes were lower than those for clonotypes shared by all four donors. Around 5.3% of naive CD4 clonotypes were shared across a few donors.

A remark on this clone: Its antigen is unidentified.

Adult donors, all healthy and HIV-negative, had no recent acute infections or vaccinations. Splitting of CD4+ cells produced CD45RA+ naive and CD45RA-negative memory subsets. Assay: immunoSEQ multiplex PCR; the TCRdb copy retains only in-frame clones and omits some. The sample records a few million clones, 85% to 95% being singletons. This chain uses TRBV18 with TRBJ2-6, with D perhaps matching TRBD1 (6 bases). The clonotype comes from a man younger than 35 in good health. Some clones in this sample may be carry-over from other donors' samples. Specimen: naive CD4+ T cells from PBMCs. Documented subset: CD45RA+ positively selected. The CDR3 nucleotides read TGTGCCAGCTCACACGGGACACTAACCCCTCTGGGGGCCAACGTCCTGACTTTC. Amino acid sequence: CASSHGTLTPLGANVLTF.